This T cell receptor beta chain was retrieved from a study of blood T cell repertoires in COVID-19. The protocol was immunoSEQ multiplex PCR, while the TCRdb copy is restricted to in-frame clones and leaves out a portion. Of some 64,000 clones listed, roughly 76% are singletons. This clone occurred a few times. The receptor was derived from a human donor in a cohort sampled during active COVID-19. The specimen was peripheral blood.

The CDR3 reads CASRGTGSPREQYF. The CDR3, as DNA: TGTGCCAGCAGGGGGACAGGGAGCCCCAGGGAGCAGTACTTC. V gene TRBV27 combines with J gene TRBJ2-7, with 9 bases that match TRBD1. CDR1 and CDR2 (germline): MNHEY, SMNVEV (reference sequence). CDR3 length: 14 residues. The junction had 10 bases not matched to a gene; V was cut back by 6 bases and J by 7 bases.